This entry is about one TCR beta chain. The source of the sample is a study of blood T cell repertoires in COVID-19. Study-level background: PBMCs, B-cell-depleted T cells, or T cells were the source of the cDNA or gDNA that made up the material.

In the authors' workflow: Scientists estimated how many nucleated cells there were by amplifying reference gene primers. Profiled with immunoSEQ multiplex PCR; TCRdb holds only in-frame clones, not every one. D and trimming come from the DNA, and the V and J calls and clone size come from that table. Here the sample spans 73,000 or so clones, 80% to 95% being singletons. V shed 3 bases and J shed 5 bases, with 7 bases lying between them. This CDR3 contains 12 residues. The V and J genes are TRBV12-3 or TRBV12-4 and TRBJ2-5; unclear D gene. This TCR was sampled from a human donor with active COVID-19. The donor label of this sample is uncertain. The sample was peripheral blood. As DNA, the CDR3 is TGTGCCAGCAGTTTGGTGAGGGAGACCCAGTACTTC. Its translation is CASSLVRETQYF.